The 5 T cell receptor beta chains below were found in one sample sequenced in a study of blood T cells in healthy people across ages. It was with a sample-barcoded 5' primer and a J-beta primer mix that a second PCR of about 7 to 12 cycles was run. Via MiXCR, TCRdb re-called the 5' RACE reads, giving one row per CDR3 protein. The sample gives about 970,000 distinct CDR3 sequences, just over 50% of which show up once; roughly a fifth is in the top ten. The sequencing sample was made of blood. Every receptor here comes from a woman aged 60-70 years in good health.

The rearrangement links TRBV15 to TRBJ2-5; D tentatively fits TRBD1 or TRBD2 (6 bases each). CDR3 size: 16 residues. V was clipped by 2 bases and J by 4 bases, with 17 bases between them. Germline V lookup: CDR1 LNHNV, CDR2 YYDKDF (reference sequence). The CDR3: CATSRPTGEGGETQYF. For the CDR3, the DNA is TGTGCCACCAGCAGACCGACTGGAGAGGGGGGAGAGACCCAGTACTTC.

This chain's CDR3 is CSARKRGGWDNEQFF. Written as DNA, the CDR3 is TGCAGTGCTAGAAAACGTGGCGGTTGGGACAATGAGCAGTTCTTC. The rearrangement links TRBV20-1 to TRBJ2-1; D is uncertain. This CDR3 has 15 residues. The V and J ends lost 2 bases and 5 bases respectively, with 16 bases between them. Germline V gene data show CDR1 as DFQATT and CDR2 as SNEGSKA (reference sequence).

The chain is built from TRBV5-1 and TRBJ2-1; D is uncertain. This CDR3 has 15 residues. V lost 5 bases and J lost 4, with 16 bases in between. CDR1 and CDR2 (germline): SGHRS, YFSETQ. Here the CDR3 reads CASRLTTVHYNEQFF. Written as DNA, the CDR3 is TGCGCCAGCAGGTTAACTACCGTTCATTACAATGAGCAGTTCTTC.

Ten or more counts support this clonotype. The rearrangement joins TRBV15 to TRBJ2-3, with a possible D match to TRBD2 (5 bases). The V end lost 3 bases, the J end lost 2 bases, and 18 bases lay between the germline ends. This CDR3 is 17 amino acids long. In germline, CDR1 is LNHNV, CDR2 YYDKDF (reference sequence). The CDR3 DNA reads TGTGCCACCAGCAGGGGTAGGAGCGGAAAATACACAGATACGCAGTATTTT. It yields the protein CATSRGRSGKYTDTQYF.

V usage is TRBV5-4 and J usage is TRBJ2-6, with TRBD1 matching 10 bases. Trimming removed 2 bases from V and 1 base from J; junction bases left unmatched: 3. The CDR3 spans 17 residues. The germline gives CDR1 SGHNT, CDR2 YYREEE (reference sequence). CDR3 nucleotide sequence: TGTGCCAGCAGCTTTAGACAGGGGGCTTCTGGGGCCAACGTCCTGACTTTC. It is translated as CASSFRQGASGANVLTF. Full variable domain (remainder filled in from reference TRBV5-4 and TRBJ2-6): ETGVTQSPTHLIKTRGQQVTLRCSSQSGHNTVSWYQQALGQGPQFIFQYYREEENGRGNFPPRFSGLQFPNYSSELNVNALELDDSALYLCASSFRQGASGANVLTFGAGSRLTVL.